The 7 T cell receptor beta chains presented below share a single source sample, sequenced in a study of T cells in Graves' hyperthyroidism and ophthalmopathy. TCR beta CDR3 regions were amplified from RNA transcripts. When the TCR CDR3 underwent first-round RT-PCR, the HTBI primer set was used. TCRdb fed the multiplex PCR reads into MiXCR, producing one record per CDR3 protein. Of some 560,000 distinct CDR3 sequences detected, around 15% appear once; the ten largest clones hold approximately 15%. Sequencing was performed on blood. All receptors come from a woman in her 40s with Graves' hyperthyroidism.

This clonotype was seen repeatedly, ten times or more. The chain employs TRBV6-1 and TRBJ2-3; D unclear. The V gene lost 6 bases and the J gene lost 6 bases, with 19 bases spanning the gap. Germline V lookup: CDR1 MNHNS, CDR2 SASEGT. This CDR3 spans 15 amino acids. The CDR3 DNA sequence: TGTGCCAGCAGCCCCGTGCTCCCGGGCCGTGATACGCAGTATTTT. Encoded protein: CASSPVLPGRDTQYF.

The table lists this clonotype with many counts. This rearrangement joins TRBV30 to TRBJ2-7, with 7 bases lining up with TRBD2. The CDR3 contains 15 residues. V trimming: 3 bases; J trimming: 2 bases; junction bases outside the gene matches: 10. Germline CDR1 and CDR2: GTSNPN and SVGIG (reference sequence). CDR3 in DNA: TGTGCCTGGAGGACTAGCATTGACTGGACCTACGAGCAGTACTTC. Translation gives CAWRTSIDWTYEQYF.

This clonotype was counted many times. The rearrangement links TRBV30 to TRBJ1-2, with TRBD1 as a possible D gene (6 bases). The germline gives CDR1 GTSNPN, CDR2 SVGIG (reference sequence). V lost 6 bases and J lost 4, with 18 bases in between. This CDR3 comprises 14 residues. The DNA for the CDR3 is TGTGCCTGTTCACAGGGCGCGCAGGGCTATGGCTACACCTTC. Encoded protein: CACSQGAQGYGYTF.

The rearrangement joins TRBV5-1 to TRBJ2-1, with 8 bases fitting TRBD2. Germline trimming cut 0 bases from V and 3 bases from J; bases unmatched to any gene: 5. Germline V gene sequence: CDR1 SGHRS, CDR2 YFSETQ. The CDR3 has 16 amino acids. CDR3 nucleotide sequence: TGCGCCAGCAGCTTGGGTAGCGGGATGATCTACAATGAGCAGTTCTTC. It translates to CASSLGSGMIYNEQFF.

The chain recombines TRBV19 with TRBJ2-2, with D possibly TRBD2 on 6 matching bases. This CDR3 comprises 14 residues. The germline V and J ends were trimmed by 10 bases and 3 bases, with 15 bases remaining between them. Germline V gives CDR1 LNHDA, CDR2 SQIVND (reference sequence). CDR3 in DNA: TGTGCCACCCTTCCCGGGACTCACACCGGGGAGCTGTTTTTT. Its protein product is CATLPGTHTGELFF.

At least ten counts were recorded for this clonotype. CDR3 residues: CASSEAVGRIYNEQFF. CDR3 bases: TGTGCCAGCAGTGAAGCTGTGGGACGGATATACAATGAGCAGTTCTTC. The chain uses TRBV6-1 and TRBJ2-1; D is perhaps TRBD1 or TRBD2 (5 bases each). The CDR3 contains 16 residues. V was clipped by 0 bases and J by 4 bases, with 13 bases between them. Germline lookup yields CDR1 MNHNS and CDR2 SASEGT.

This clonotype was observed many times. CDR3 residues: CASSPTFTGFYGYTF. CDR3 bases: TGTGCCAGCAGTCCCACCTTTACAGGGTTCTATGGCTACACCTTC. This chain joins TRBV27 and TRBJ1-2, with D perhaps TRBD1 (6 bases). Germline lookup yields CDR1 MNHEY and CDR2 SMNVEV (reference sequence). Trimming stripped 5 bases from V and 4 bases from J, with 17 bases between. The CDR3 contains 15 residues.